A few counts support the clone carrying this T cell receptor (beta chain). What it binds is unknown. The data stem from a study of a mutant IDH1 vaccine in newly diagnosed glioma. Regarding time point: week 35, safety follow-up. Vaccination used 300 ug of mutant IDH1 20-mer peptide per dose, with topical imiquimod. Trimming left V 5 bases short and J 0 bases short, with 12 bases between. This CDR3 has 15 amino acids. Germline V lookup: CDR1 SGHVS, CDR2 FQNEAQ. The protocol was immunoSEQ multiplex PCR, while the TCRdb copy is restricted to in-frame clones and leaves out a portion. The data hold around 69,000 clones, with about 88% observed a single time.

The chain has TRBV7-8 and TRBJ2-3, with a possible D match to TRBD1 (5 bases). This clonotype was obtained from a man aged 25-40 years with glioma. The starting material was PBMCs, obtained from a glioma patient whose treatment included an IDH1 peptide vaccine. The CDR3 sequence: CASSLTGPSTDTQYF. CDR3 coding DNA: TGTGCCAGCAGCCTAACAGGACCGAGCACAGATACGCAGTATTTT.